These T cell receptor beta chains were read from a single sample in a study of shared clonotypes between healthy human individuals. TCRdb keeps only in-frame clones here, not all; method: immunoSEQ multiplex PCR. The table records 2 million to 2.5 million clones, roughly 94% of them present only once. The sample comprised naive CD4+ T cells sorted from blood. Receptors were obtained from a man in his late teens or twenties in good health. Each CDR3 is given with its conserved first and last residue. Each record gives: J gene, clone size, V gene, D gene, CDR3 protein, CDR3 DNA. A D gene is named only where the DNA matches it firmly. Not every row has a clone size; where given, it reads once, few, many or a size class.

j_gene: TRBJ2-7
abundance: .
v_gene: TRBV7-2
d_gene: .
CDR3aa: CASSLVGGAGNYEQYF
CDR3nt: TGTGCCAGCAGTTTAGTGGGGGGGGCTGGCAACTACGAGCAGTACTTC

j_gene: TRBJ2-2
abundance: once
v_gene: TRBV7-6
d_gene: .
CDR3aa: CASSLVSNTGELFF
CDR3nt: TGTGCCAGCAGCTTAGTTAGTAACACCGGGGAGCTGTTTTTT

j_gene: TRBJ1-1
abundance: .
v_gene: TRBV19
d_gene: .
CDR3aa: CASSIGSQGNTEAFF
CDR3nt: TGTGCCAGTAGTATAGGTTCCCAGGGGAACACTGAAGCTTTCTTT

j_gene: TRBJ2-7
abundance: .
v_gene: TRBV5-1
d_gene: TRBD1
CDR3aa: CASSGGTGAFYEQYF
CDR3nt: TGCGCCAGCAGCGGAGGGACAGGGGCATTTTACGAGCAGTACTTC

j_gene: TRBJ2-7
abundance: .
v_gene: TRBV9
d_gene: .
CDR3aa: CASSKGGFSPTYEQYF
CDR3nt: TGTGCCAGCAGCAAGGGGGGCTTTAGTCCTACCTACGAGCAGTACTTC

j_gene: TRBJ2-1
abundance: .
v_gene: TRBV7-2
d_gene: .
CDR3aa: CASSLEQGTYNEQFF
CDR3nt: TGTGCCAGCAGCTTAGAACAGGGTACCTACAATGAGCAGTTCTTC

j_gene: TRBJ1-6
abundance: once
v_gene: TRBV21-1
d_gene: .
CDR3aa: CASSYSHTGGLLRSPLHF
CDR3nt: TGTGCCAGCAGCTATTCCCACACAGGGGGTCTACTTCGGTCACCCCTCCACTTT

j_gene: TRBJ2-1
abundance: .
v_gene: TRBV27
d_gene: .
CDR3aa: CASSLRGSTTYNEQFF
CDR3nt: TGTGCCAGCAGTTTACGGGGGAGTACGACCTACAATGAGCAGTTCTTC

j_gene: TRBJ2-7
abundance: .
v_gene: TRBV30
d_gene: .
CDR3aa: CAWSVQGYEQYF
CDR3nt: TGTGCCTGGAGTGTACAGGGCTACGAGCAGTACTTC

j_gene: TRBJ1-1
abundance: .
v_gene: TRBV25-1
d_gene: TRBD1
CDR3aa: CASAGTGGWRTEAFF
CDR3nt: TGTGCCAGCGCCGGGACAGGGGGCTGGAGGACTGAAGCTTTCTTT

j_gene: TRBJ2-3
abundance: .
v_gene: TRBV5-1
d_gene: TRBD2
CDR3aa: CASSLASTSGGANTQYF
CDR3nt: TGCGCCAGCAGCTTGGCCTCTACTAGCGGGGGGGCTAATACGCAGTATTTT

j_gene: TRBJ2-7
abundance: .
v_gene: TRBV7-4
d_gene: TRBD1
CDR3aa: CARNRGGDEQYF
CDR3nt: TGTGCCAGGAACAGGGGTGGGGACGAGCAGTACTTC

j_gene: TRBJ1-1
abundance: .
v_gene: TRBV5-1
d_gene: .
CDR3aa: CASSRLTNTEAFF
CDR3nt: TGCGCCAGCAGTCGACTTACGAACACTGAAGCTTTCTTT

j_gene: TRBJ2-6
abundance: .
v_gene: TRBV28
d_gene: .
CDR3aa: CASSLSLGRSSGANVLTF
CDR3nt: TGTGCCAGCAGTTTAAGTTTGGGACGGAGCTCTGGGGCCAACGTCCTGACTTTC

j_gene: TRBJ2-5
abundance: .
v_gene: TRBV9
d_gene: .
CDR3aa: CASSVDFQETQYF
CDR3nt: TGTGCCAGCAGCGTAGACTTCCAAGAGACCCAGTACTTC

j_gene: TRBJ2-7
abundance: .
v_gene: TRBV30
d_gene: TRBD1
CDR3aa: CAWSDQSGQGNYEQYF
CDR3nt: TGTGCCTGGAGTGATCAGTCTGGACAGGGAAATTACGAGCAGTACTTC

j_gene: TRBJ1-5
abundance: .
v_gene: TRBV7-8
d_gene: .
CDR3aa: CASSLRRGKSNQPQHF
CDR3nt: TGTGCCAGCAGCTTACGTAGGGGTAAGAGCAATCAGCCCCAGCATTTT

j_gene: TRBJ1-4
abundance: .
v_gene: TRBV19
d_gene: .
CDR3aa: CATADSLQEKLFF
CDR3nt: TGTGCCACCGCAGACAGCTTACAAGAAAAACTGTTTTTT

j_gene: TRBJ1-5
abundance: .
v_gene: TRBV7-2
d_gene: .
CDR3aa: CASSLWGAGGGQPQHF
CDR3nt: TGTGCCAGCAGCTTATGGGGTGCGGGGGGAGGTCAGCCCCAGCATTTT